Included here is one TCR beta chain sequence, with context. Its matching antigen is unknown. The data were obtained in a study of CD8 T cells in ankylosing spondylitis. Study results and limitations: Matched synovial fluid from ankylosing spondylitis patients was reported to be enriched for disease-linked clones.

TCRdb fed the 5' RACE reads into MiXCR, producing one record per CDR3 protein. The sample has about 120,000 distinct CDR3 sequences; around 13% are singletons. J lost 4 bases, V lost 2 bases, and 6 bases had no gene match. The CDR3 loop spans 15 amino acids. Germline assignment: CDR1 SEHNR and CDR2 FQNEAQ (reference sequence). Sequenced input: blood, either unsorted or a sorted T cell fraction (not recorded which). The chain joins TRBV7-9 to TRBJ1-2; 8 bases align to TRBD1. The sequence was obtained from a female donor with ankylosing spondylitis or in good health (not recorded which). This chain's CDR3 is CASSLQGARPYGYTF. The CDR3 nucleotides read TGTGCCAGCAGCTTACAGGGGGCCCGGCCCTATGGCTACACCTTC.